Described below is a single TCR beta chain sequence and its context. Its antigen is unidentified. TCRdb's copy holds only in-frame clones and misses some; the assay was immunoSEQ multiplex PCR. Of more than 30,000 clones detected, 75% to 85% appear once; the ten largest clones hold less than 40%. This CDR3 spans 16 amino acids. Germline CDR1 reads SGHTA; CDR2 reads FQGNSA. Trimming took 4 bases from V and 10 from J; bases not matched to a gene: 13. The data belong to a study of PD-L1 blockade in urothelial cancer. In the study overall: Prior chemotherapy in patients spanned 0 to 3 regimens.

Broader study findings: Where pretreatment blood TCR clonality fell below the median, better survival was predicted.

The specimen comprised PBMCs, sampled around atezolizumab (anti-PD-L1) treatment. This sequence joins TRBV7-2 and TRBJ2-1; 10 positions match TRBD2. This clonotype was sampled from a man between 60 and 75 years old with urothelial cancer. The CDR3 here is CASSSLRASGGGEQFF. The CDR3 DNA is TGTGCCAGCAGCTCACTCCGGGCTAGCGGGGGCGGGGAGCAGTTCTTC.